A single sample gave rise to the 21 T cell receptor beta chains below, sequenced in a study of CD8 T cells in ankylosing spondylitis (dated by TCRdb to the late 2010s). The full study reports these points: Blood from ankylosing spondylitis patients appeared to be characterized by a TCR beta motif made up of several highly homologous amino acid variants.

Library creation used 5' RACE. Sequencing took place on an Illumina HiSeq 2500. Using fastp at Q25 and MiXCR, TCRdb reprocessed the public reads and kept productive beta chains. Rows merge per CDR3 protein into single entries with the most common DNA and genes. Recorded for this sample are under 550,000 distinct CDR3 sequences; more than 25% of them occurred a single time. 0.89% of the sample rests with the top ten. Their target antigens are unknown. Sequencing used blood, either unsorted or a sorted T cell fraction (not recorded which). These receptors all come from a male donor with ankylosing spondylitis.

This chain joins TRBV20-1 and TRBJ1-1; D perhaps matches TRBD1 (5 bases). The V end was cut by 0 bases, the J end by 7 bases, with 6 bases between. Germline CDR1 is DFQATT and CDR2 is SNEGSKA (reference sequence). The CDR3 runs 11 residues. The CDR3 sequence: CSARDDSEAFF. In nucleotides, the CDR3 is TGCAGTGCTAGAGATGACAGTGAAGCTTTCTTT.

V usage is TRBV7-7 and J usage is TRBJ2-5, with TRBD2 matching 10 bases. Germline V CDR1 and CDR2: SSHAT, FNYEAQ (reference sequence). The CDR3 sequence is 15 residues long. Trimming took 3 bases from V and 7 from J; bases not matched to a gene: 8. The CDR3 is CASSFGTSGIVTQYF. DNA for the CDR3: TGTGCCAGCAGCTTTGGCACTAGCGGGATCGTGACCCAGTACTTC.

This chain uses TRBV11-2 with TRBJ1-2; perhaps TRBD1 as D (5 bases). The CDR3 totals 14 residues. Looked up from germline, CDR1 is SGHAT and CDR2 is FQNNGV. V lost 5 bases to trimming and J lost 8 bases, with 18 bases between them. Written as DNA, the CDR3 is TGTGCCAGCAGCCCGGGACCGATTCTCAGAGGCTACACCTTC. This encodes CASSPGPILRGYTF.

V gene TRBV20-1 combines with J gene TRBJ2-1; 7 nucleotides line up with TRBD2. CDR3 size: 16 residues. The germline V gene encodes CDR1 DFQATT and CDR2 SNEGSKA (reference sequence). Trimming at V came to 0 bases and at J to 3 bases, leaving 8 bases not matched to a gene. CDR3 sequence: CSARDRGGSFYNEQFF. CDR3 sequence (DNA): TGCAGTGCTAGAGATCGGGGCGGGAGTTTCTACAATGAGCAGTTCTTC.

As regards this clonotype: One end of the junction fails to match germline, which may point to a read error. The rearrangement joins TRBV7-2 to TRBJ2-1; 11 nucleotides agree with TRBD2. From germline, CDR1 is SGHTA and CDR2 FQGNSA. The CDR3 extends over 15 amino acids. The CDR3 DNA is TGTGCCAGCAGCGAGGGACTAGCGGCCTACGATGAGCAGTTCTTC. Its protein product is CASSEGLAAYDEQFF.

In its sample, this clonotype was seen a few times. V usage is TRBV12-3 or TRBV12-4 and J usage is TRBJ1-1; D possibly corresponds to TRBD1 (5 bases). This CDR3 region has 13 residues. V was pared by 5 bases and J by 5 bases, with 12 bases between. The chain's CDR3 is CASSTPGRTEAFF. The CDR3, as DNA: TGTGCCAGCAGTACCCCAGGGAGAACTGAAGCTTTCTTT.

The chain links TRBV20-1 to TRBJ2-7; D gene unclear. The germline V and J ends were trimmed by 2 bases and 6 bases, with 17 bases remaining between them. Germline CDR1 DFQATT, CDR2 SNEGSKA (reference sequence). This CDR3 has 14 residues. CDR3 sequence (DNA): TGCAGTGCTAGATCCCTAGTGTTAGCCTCCGAGCAGTACTTC. Its protein is CSARSLVLASEQYF.

This chain connects TRBV4-2 to TRBJ2-1; 11 nucleotides line up with TRBD2. From germline, CDR1 is LGHNA and CDR2 YNFKEQ. V gave up 4 bases and J gave up 5 bases; unmatched junction bases: 7. CDR3 length equals 16 residues. CDR3: CASSPLSGRDNNEQFF. CDR3 in DNA: TGTGCCAGCAGCCCTCTTAGCGGGAGGGATAACAATGAGCAGTTCTTC.

The rearrangement links TRBV6-1 to TRBJ2-7; D gene uncertain. The V gene's germline CDR1 is MNHNS and CDR2 SASEGT. Trimming took off 5 bases at V and 7 bases at J, with 12 bases between the two ends. CDR3 length: 12 residues. The CDR3 DNA is TGTGCCAGCAGTTCCGGGCTAAATGAGCAGTACTTC. Translated, it gives CASSSGLNEQYF.

For the CDR3, the DNA is TGTGCCAGCAGTTGGGGGACAGGGGGCGCGAACACTGAAGCTTTCTTT. As protein: CASSWGTGGANTEAFF. The chain couples TRBV6-5 to TRBJ1-1, with 12 nucleotides matching TRBD1. J lost 1 base, V lost 4 bases, and 4 bases had no gene match. The CDR3 spans 16 residues. Germline loops: CDR1 MNHEY, CDR2 SVGAGI.

This chain joins TRBV23-1 and TRBJ2-3, with D possibly matching TRBD2 (7 bases). TRBV23-1 is sorted into the ORF group, with uncertain function. The CDR3 is 15 residues long. V was trimmed by 10 bases and J by 1 base, leaving 18 bases between them. The CDR3 reads CAIRGGGQGTDTQYF. In nucleotides, the CDR3 is TGCGCCATCCGAGGGGGGGGACAAGGCACAGATACGCAGTATTTT.

The rearrangement links TRBV6-1 to TRBJ2-7, with D unresolved. The CDR3 sequence is 15 residues long. Trimming cost V 6 bases and J 0 bases, with 15 bases left between them. The germline V gene has CDR1 MNHNS and CDR2 SASEGT. The chain's CDR3 is CASRMSAEPSYEQYF. As DNA, the CDR3 is TGTGCCAGCAGGATGTCGGCGGAACCCTCCTACGAGCAGTACTTC.

This sequence joins TRBV20-1 and TRBJ1-1; 9 bases fit TRBD1. CDR3 size: 14 residues. The germline gives CDR1 DFQATT, CDR2 SNEGSKA (reference sequence). V trimming: 4 bases; J trimming: 7 bases; junction bases outside the gene matches: 10. The CDR3 DNA follows: TGCAGTGCTACTGGGACAGGGAAAGGAATTGAAGCTTTCTTT. It specifies CSATGTGKGIEAFF.

Only one count was recorded for this clonotype. The chain is built from TRBV5-1 and TRBJ1-1, with 10 bases aligning to TRBD1. CDR1 is SGHRS and CDR2 is YFSETQ in the germline V gene. Trimming cost V 2 bases and J 4 bases; bases outside gene matches: 2. The CDR3 spans 14 residues. CDR3 sequence reads: CASSFRDRGTEAFF. Written as DNA, the CDR3 is TGCGCCAGCAGCTTCCGGGACAGGGGCACTGAAGCTTTCTTT.

This clonotype was seen a few times. The chain couples TRBV12-5 to TRBJ2-3, with D possibly being TRBD1 (6 bases). V lost 6 bases to trimming and J lost 1 base, with 14 bases between them. The germline V gene encodes CDR1 LGHNT and CDR2 FRNRAP. The CDR3 spans 15 residues. The CDR3 sequence is CASGSGTLGTDTQYF. For the CDR3, the DNA is TGTGCTAGTGGCTCCGGGACACTTGGCACAGATACGCAGTATTTT.

The chain links TRBV11-3 to TRBJ1-1; D possibly corresponds to TRBD1 (6 bases). V was trimmed by 7 bases and J by 7 bases, leaving 13 bases between them. The CDR3 is 12 residues long. Looked up from germline, CDR1 is SGHNT and CDR2 is YENEEA. The CDR3 DNA sequence: TGTGCCAGCAAATCGGAACAGGGTGAAGCTTTCTTT. It translates to CASKSEQGEAFF. The variable domain in full, with the rest retrieved from reference TRBV11-3 and TRBJ1-1, is EAGVVQSPRYKIIEKKQPVAFWCNPISGHNTLYWYLQNLGQGPELLIRYENEEAVDDSQLPKDRFSAERLKGVDSTLKIQPAELGDSAVYLCASKSEQGEAFFGQGTRLTVV.

CDR3 amino acids: CASSPSKVGTEAFF. The CDR3 DNA is TGTGCCAGCAGCCCCTCCAAAGTGGGCACTGAAGCTTTCTTT. The gene calls are TRBV7-9 and TRBJ1-1; D ambiguous. Germline CDR1 reads SEHNR; CDR2 reads FQNEAQ (reference sequence). The CDR3 is 14 residues long. The V and J ends lost 5 bases and 4 bases respectively, with 14 bases between them.

V usage is TRBV11-2 and J usage is TRBJ1-2; D is ambiguous. Germline values: CDR1 SGHAT, CDR2 FQNNGV. This CDR3 comprises 13 residues. Trimming removed 4 bases from V and 0 bases from J, with 6 bases in between. The CDR3 bases are TGTGCCAGCAGCTCCCAACCTAACTATGGCTACACCTTC. Amino acids: CASSSQPNYGYTF. Drawing the rest from reference TRBV11-2 and TRBJ1-2, the complete variable domain is EAGVAQSPRYKIIEKRQSVAFWCNPISGHATLYWYQQILGQGPKLLIQFQNNGVVDDSQLPKDRFSAERLKGVDSTLKIQPAKLEDSAVYLCASSSQPNYGYTFGSGTRLTVV.

This clonotype was seen more than once but under ten times. The V and J genes are TRBV7-9 and TRBJ2-1; D is unclear. The CDR3 contains 15 residues. V lost 4 bases and J lost 4, with 14 bases in between. Germline V CDR1 and CDR2: SEHNR, FQNEAQ (reference sequence). The DNA of the CDR3 is TGTGCCAGCAGCTCTCCCGGATCTCCTTACAATGAGCAGTTCTTC. Protein product: CASSSPGSPYNEQFF.

This clonotype has a handful of counts. The chain is built from TRBV20-1 and TRBJ2-5; 9 positions match TRBD1. V dropped 2 bases and J dropped 3; count of bases not matched to a gene: 7. Germline CDR1 DFQATT, CDR2 SNEGSKA (reference sequence). The CDR3 covers 15 residues. Here the CDR3 reads CSARSGQGIEETQYF. The CDR3 DNA is TGCAGTGCTAGATCCGGACAGGGGATCGAAGAGACCCAGTACTTC.

This chain joins TRBV2 and TRBJ1-1, with D unresolved. Germline assignment: CDR1 SNHLY and CDR2 FYNNEI. The CDR3 is 13 amino acids. V gave up 6 bases and J gave up 0 bases, with 8 bases separating them. The CDR3 nucleotides read TGTGCCAGCAGCAAGGTTATGAACACTGAAGCTTTCTTT. Protein: CASSKVMNTEAFF.